This TCR beta chain is drawn from a study of CD8+ T cells in alopecia areata (dated by TCRdb to the late 2010s). Regarding the research as a whole: The treated patients, all with moderate-to-severe alopecia areata, were enrolled in an open-label pilot trial of oral tofacitinib given at 5 to 10 mg twice daily. Tofacitinib was given for 6 to 18 months, followed by 6 months of follow-up off drug to assess delayed response and recurrence. immunoSEQ multiplex PCR using 35 Vbeta forward primers and 13 Jbeta reverse primers was used to amplify TCRbeta CDR3 regions. In both human patients and the C3H/HeJ mouse model, the study applied high-throughput TCRbeta sequencing to look at T cell clonal expansion in alopecia areata. Patients on tofacitinib were biopsied at baseline and after 4 and 24 weeks of treatment, and several of the patients also had a later scalp biopsy. The RNA source kit depended on sample type: the PAXgene miRNA kit for fixed scalp, the miRNeasy kit for PBMCs, and the RNeasy kit for mouse skin. Clonality in the scalp was compared among normal scalp (n=4), patchy alopecia areata scalp (n=8), and alopecia totalis/universalis scalp (n=8). In treated patients, disease severity was measured using the SALT score, which gives the percentage of scalp surface area affected. On the human side, TCRbeta sequencing was run on scalp tissue and on sorted CD4+ and CD8+ peripheral blood T cells from healthy controls and from alopecia areata patients with either patchy or totalis/universalis disease.

Of note for this clone: It has no known antigen specificity. The input lacks base qualities; no much larger clone sits a single base away.

The treatment or condition label here, explained by the study, means: oral pan-JAK inhibitor, 5-10 mg twice daily. Lesional scalp punch biopsies and peripheral blood were collected from alopecia areata patients. After PBMCs were isolated by density centrifugation and stained for CD3, CD4 and CD8, a FACSAria was used to sort CD4+ and CD8+ T cells. Library creation used the immunoSEQ multiplex PCR assay. For TCR sequencing, RNA was extracted from every sample and reverse transcribed into cDNA to serve as template. SuperScript III was used for first-strand cDNA synthesis, primed with a 2:1 mix of oligo-dT and random hexamers. A synthetic immune receptor repertoire was used to assess amplification bias, and residual bias was removed computationally. Under the source paper's analysis protocol: Raw reads were preprocessed to remove errors, and CDR3 was defined by IMGT conventions from the conserved cysteine to phenylalanine. Clonality was computed as 1 minus the Shannon entropy, with the entropy normalized by log2 of the number of productive unique TCRs. CD4 or CD8 identity of scalp clones was inferred by cross-referencing scalp TCRbeta sequences with sorted blood CD4 and CD8 repertoires. This immuneACCESS table, as held by TCRdb, lists in-frame sequences with V and J called but not all clones. Of the missing ones, under half trace to an unresolved V gene in checked studies; the others have no known cause. That table supplies the V and J calls and clone size; D and trimming were determined from the DNA. This sample is represented by tens of thousands of clones; about two thirds of them were singletons. The top ten hold 15% to 20% of the sample.

Trimming takes 5 bases off V and 4 bases off J; junction bases not matched to a gene: 8. Reading from cysteine to phenylalanine, the CDR3 counts 15 amino acids. The retained sequence is limited to the CDR3, 45 bases, with the frame set at the first base. The germline V gene encodes CDR1 LNHDA and CDR2 SQIVND (reference sequence). Study-level results and caveats: Because the treated cohort was small and included a single nonresponder, larger studies are needed to assess links between baseline CD8+ expansion and response. Unlike mouse skin, where gammadelta T cells dominate, normal human skin contains resident alphabeta T cells that get sequenced too, which complicates analysis of the scalp TCR repertoire. With tofacitinib, both scalp clonality and the number of expanded CD8+ clones among the top 100 scalp clones went down significantly. Compared with normal scalp, lesional scalp had higher clonality and more expanded CD8+ clones, particularly in alopecia totalis/universalis, a pattern that suggests antigenic drive. During tofacitinib treatment, many expanded lesional clones remained in scalp and blood, and this persistence may partly explain relapse after treatment is stopped. Compared with mice, TCR sequences shared between patients were less clear, possibly partly because of HLA diversity across the patient population.

This sequence was found in a human donor with alopecia areata. This chain joins TRBV19 to TRBJ1-5, and TRBD1 matches 7 of the central bases. The sequencing used CD8+ T cells sorted from blood, collected at week 44, from a patient treated with tofacitinib. Here the CDR3 is given as CASSLGPGGNQPQHF. The DNA reads TGTGCCAGTAGTTTGGGGCCAGGGGGTAATCAGCCCCAGCATTTT.